The 5 T cell receptor beta chains presented below share a single source sample, sequenced in a study of shared clonotypes between healthy human individuals. Assay: immunoSEQ multiplex PCR; the TCRdb copy retains only in-frame clones and omits some. The sample lists some 2,000,000 clones, roughly 94% occurring once. Sequencing was done on a sample of naive CD4+ T cells sorted from blood. The subset denotes: CD45RA+ positively selected. The receptors were sampled from a man between 18 and 35 years old in good health.

The gene calls are TRBV7-3 and TRBJ1-1; 8 positions agree with TRBD1. V was clipped by 5 bases and J by 5 bases; unmatched bases: 13. The CDR3 consists of 16 residues. The germline V gene has CDR1 SGHTA and CDR2 FQGTGA. CDR3 in DNA: TGTGCCAGCAGCCCCCGGGGAACAGGGGGTGTGACTGAAGCTTTCTTT. This gives the protein CASSPRGTGGVTEAFF.

The chain couples TRBV4-1 to TRBJ1-5; D gene unclear. Germline V lookup: CDR1 MGHRA, CDR2 YSYEKL. The CDR3 has 17 residues. V gave up 0 bases and J gave up 4 bases, with 16 bases separating them. Here the CDR3 reads CASSQDVSGRGNQPQHF. The CDR3 DNA is TGCGCCAGCAGCCAAGACGTCTCAGGTCGAGGAAATCAGCCCCAGCATTTT.

The chain couples TRBV7-9 to TRBJ1-2, with no clear D. There are 15 residues in the CDR3. V shed 5 bases and J shed 8 bases, with 21 bases lying between them. Germline V gene data show CDR1 as SEHNR and CDR2 as FQNEAQ (reference sequence). The CDR3 is CASSPVSKGYIGYTF. The DNA for the CDR3 is TGTGCCAGCAGCCCCGTTTCCAAGGGATATATAGGCTACACCTTC.

This chain uses TRBV10-3 with TRBJ1-4; no firm D call. The germline CDR1 and CDR2 sequences are ENHRY and SYGVKD. The length of the CDR3 is 13 residues. Trimming removed 2 bases from V and 8 bases from J, with 9 bases in between. The CDR3 loop reads CAISEVGGEKLFF. The CDR3 nucleotides read TGTGCCATCAGTGAGGTCGGTGGAGAAAAACTGTTTTTT.

The chain is built from TRBV6-4 and TRBJ1-6, with 11 bases identical to TRBD1. Germline loops: CDR1 MRHNA, CDR2 SNTAGT. This CDR3 contains 13 residues. After removal of 6 bases from V and 9 bases from J, the junction contained 1 base not matched to a gene. The CDR3 DNA sequence: TGTGCCAGCAGGGACAGGGGGCCTTCACCCCTCCACTTT. Protein product: CASRDRGPSPLHF.